This T cell receptor beta chain emerged from a study of T cells after yellow fever vaccination. TCRdb re-called the 5' RACE reads with MiXCR, one entry per CDR3 protein. The data show approximately 96,000 distinct CDR3 sequences, under 9% seen once. This clonotype was counted ten times or more. Study observations and caveats: At around 95% for CD4 and 70% to 90% for CD8, most primary-vaccination clones showed up again after the booster.

The CDR3 is 15 amino acids. Trimming stripped 1 base from V and 4 bases from J, with 12 bases between. Germline loops: CDR1 LNHNV, CDR2 YYDKDF (reference sequence). The specimen was CD8+ T cells not binding an NS4B(214-222) dextramer, sorted from PBMCs, collected roughly 14 days after the first yellow fever vaccination. The sequence came from a man in his late teens or twenties who received the YFV17D yellow fever vaccine. This chain joins TRBV15 and TRBJ2-3; a weak D match, TRBD1 (5 bases). The CDR3 loop is CATSRVSGSADTQYF. CDR3 nucleotide sequence: TGTGCCACCAGCAGAGTATCAGGGTCAGCAGATACGCAGTATTTT.